This T cell receptor beta chain was recorded in a study of T-cell memory formation after mild COVID-19 (dated by TCRdb to the early 2020s). In the study overall: Most TCR sequence clusters were specific to one of the two donors. In two donors, T-cell clones that expanded and contracted after mild COVID-19 were tracked by sequencing TCRalpha and TCRbeta repertoires over time. The cohort comprised two young, previously healthy adult volunteers, one female and one male. Overall study outcomes, separate from this receptor: Contracting CD4+ clones turned up mainly in the CM and EM memory subsets, whereas EMRA was where CD8+ clones were enriched. Clones contracting from day 15 to 85 had balanced CD4/CD8 phenotypes, while a second wave expanding from day 15 to 37 was biased towards CD4+. The study included only two mild cases, and larger cohorts that include severe cases with pre-infection samples were judged to be necessary. Some responding clones were found in pre-infection memory, which suggests that pre-existing cross-reactive memory T cells took part in the SARS-CoV-2 response. SARS-CoV-2 specificity was not confirmed for the second-wave clones peaking on day 37.

The sequencing machine was an Illumina NovaSeq 6000. TCRalpha and TCRbeta cDNA libraries were built by 5'RACE with constant-segment primers, adding sample barcodes and unique molecular identifiers. Trizol reagent was used to extract RNA from every sample. Libraries were amplified in two PCR steps, with a second sample barcode and Illumina TruSeq adapters added in the second step. Sequencing of the libraries was done on an Illumina NovaSeq, producing 2 x 150 bp paired-end reads. The published analysis was carried out like this. The reads were demultiplexed and collapsed into UMI-guided consensus sequences using migec v1.2.7. Using mixcr v2.1.11, the UMI consensuses were aligned to TRA and TRB V and J templates and assembled into clonotypes. Clonotypes were classified as expanded or contracted when called significant by both edgeR and NoisET, with noise models trained on biological replicates. For edgeR calls, the thresholds were a false discovery rate-adjusted p below 0.01 and a log2 fold-change of 1. As an exploratory analysis of dynamics, max-normalized trajectories of the 1000 most abundant clonotypes were examined by PCA with hierarchical clustering. Each responding clone was given a CD4 or CD8 phenotype based on the CD4+ and CD8+ repertoires, which had been sequenced separately. The public reads were run again by TCRdb, first through fastp at Q25 and then through MiXCR, and only productive beta chains were kept. Merged by CDR3 protein, the rows form single entries marked with the most common genes and DNA. In this record, the V and J calls reflect TCRdb's handling and not the investigators' own analysis. In all, the sample holds about 560,000 distinct CDR3 sequences, and roughly 20% of those were seen once. The ten largest make up about 8.2% of the sample.

The germline V gene gives CDR1 as SGHAT and CDR2 as FQNNGV. The V end gives up 0 bases and the J end 2 bases, leaving 12 bases in the junction not matched to a gene. Including cysteine and phenylalanine, the CDR3 has 19 amino acids. The only DNA kept is the CDR3, 57 bases in frame from the first base. Ficoll-Paque density gradient centrifugation was used to isolate PBMCs. A remark on this clonotype: This receptor's antigen is unknown. No much larger clone exists at a distance of one base, and base qualities are not known.

This sequence was found in an adult woman who had mild COVID-19 (a few samples of this study predate the infection). The sample titles of this study are shuffled in the database, so cell type and time point are left out; the donor was told from shared clones. The chain joins TRBV11-2 to TRBJ2-3, and TRBD1 matches 9 of the central bases. Specimen: PBMCs or a T cell subset sorted from them (not recorded which). The DNA sequence is as follows: TGTGCCAGCAGCTTAGAAGGCCCCGGGACAGGGATAATCACAGATACGCAGTATTTT. It translates to CASSLEGPGTGIITDTQYF.